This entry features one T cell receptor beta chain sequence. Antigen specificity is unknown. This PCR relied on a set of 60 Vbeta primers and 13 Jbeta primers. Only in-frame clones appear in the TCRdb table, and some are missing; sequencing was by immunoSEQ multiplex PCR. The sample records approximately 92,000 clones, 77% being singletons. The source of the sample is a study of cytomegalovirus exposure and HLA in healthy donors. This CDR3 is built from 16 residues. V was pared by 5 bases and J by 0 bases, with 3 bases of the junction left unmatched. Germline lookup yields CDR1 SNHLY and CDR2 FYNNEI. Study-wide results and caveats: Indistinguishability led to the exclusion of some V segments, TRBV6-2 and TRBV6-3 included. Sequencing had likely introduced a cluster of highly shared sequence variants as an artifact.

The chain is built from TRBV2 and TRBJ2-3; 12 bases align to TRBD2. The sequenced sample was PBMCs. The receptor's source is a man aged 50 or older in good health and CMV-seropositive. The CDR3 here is CASSRGLAGSTDTQYF. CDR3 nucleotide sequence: TGTGCCAGCAGTAGGGGACTAGCGGGTAGCACAGATACGCAGTATTTT.